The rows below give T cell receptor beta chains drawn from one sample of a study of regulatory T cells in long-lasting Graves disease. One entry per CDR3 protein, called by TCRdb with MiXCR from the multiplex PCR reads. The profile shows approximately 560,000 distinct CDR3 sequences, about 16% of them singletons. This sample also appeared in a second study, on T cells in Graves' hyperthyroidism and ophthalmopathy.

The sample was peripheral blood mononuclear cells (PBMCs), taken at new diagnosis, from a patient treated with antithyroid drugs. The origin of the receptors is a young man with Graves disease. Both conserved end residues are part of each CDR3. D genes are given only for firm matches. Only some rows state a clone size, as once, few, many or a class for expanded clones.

CDR3 protein: CSARGQKSTEAFF
CDR3 DNA: TGCAGTGCTAGGGGCCAAAAGAGCACTGAAGCTTTCTTT
V gene: TRBV20-1
CDR3 length: 13
clone size: many
D gene: NA
J gene: TRBJ1-1

CDR3 protein: CASSQTVFRTDTQYF
CDR3 DNA: TGTGCCAGCAGCCAGACGGTATTCCGCACAGATACGCAGTATTTT
V gene: TRBV7-6
CDR3 length: 15
clone size: few
D gene: NA
J gene: TRBJ2-3

CDR3 protein: CASSQLGFDEKLFF
CDR3 DNA: TGTGCCAGCAGCCAACTGGGATTCGATGAAAAACTGTTTTTT
V gene: TRBV3-1
CDR3 length: 14
clone size: many
D gene: NA
J gene: TRBJ1-4

CDR3 protein: CAISEVSEGGSYGYTF
CDR3 DNA: TGTGCCATCAGTGAGGTGTCTGAGGGAGGGAGCTATGGCTACACCTTC
V gene: TRBV10-3
CDR3 length: 16
clone size: few
D gene: NA
J gene: TRBJ1-2

CDR3 protein: CAWIPAGARGYTF
CDR3 DNA: TGTGCCTGGATCCCGGCGGGGGCTCGGGGCTACACCTTC
V gene: TRBV30
CDR3 length: 13
clone size: many
D gene: NA
J gene: TRBJ1-2

CDR3 protein: CASKISSRQYGYTF
CDR3 DNA: TGTGCCAGCAAAATATCGTCCCGTCAATATGGCTACACCTTC
V gene: TRBV6-1
CDR3 length: 14
clone size: NA
D gene: NA
J gene: TRBJ1-2

CDR3 protein: CASRGQGALAKNIQYF
CDR3 DNA: TGTGCCAGCAGAGGACAGGGGGCACTAGCCAAAAACATTCAGTACTTC
V gene: TRBV7-9
CDR3 length: 16
clone size: many
D gene: TRBD1
J gene: TRBJ2-4

CDR3 protein: CSARERRSAQYF
CDR3 DNA: TGCAGTGCTAGAGAAAGACGGTCGGCCCAGTACTTC
V gene: TRBV20-1
CDR3 length: 12
clone size: few
D gene: NA
J gene: TRBJ2-5

CDR3 protein: CASSFSSGRVSSNEQFF
CDR3 DNA: TGCGCCAGCAGCTTTTCTAGCGGGAGGGTTTCAAGCAATGAGCAGTTCTTC
V gene: TRBV5-1
CDR3 length: 17
clone size: few
D gene: TRBD2
J gene: TRBJ2-1

CDR3 protein: CASSIVLTGTHTYNEQFF
CDR3 DNA: TGTGCCAGTAGTATTGTTTTAACTGGAACACATACTTACAATGAGCAGTTCTTC
V gene: TRBV19
CDR3 length: 18
clone size: few
D gene: NA
J gene: TRBJ2-1

CDR3 protein: CASSFEGARYTQYF
CDR3 DNA: TGTGCCAGCAGTTTTGAGGGGGCGAGGTATACGCAGTATTTT
V gene: TRBV12-3/TRBV12-4
CDR3 length: 14
clone size: many
D gene: TRBD1
J gene: TRBJ2-3

CDR3 protein: CASSIEPPGAGERQYF
CDR3 DNA: TGTGCCAGTAGTATAGAGCCCCCTGGAGCGGGAGAACGGCAGTATTTT
V gene: TRBV19
CDR3 length: 16
clone size: NA
D gene: TRBD2
J gene: TRBJ2-3

CDR3 protein: CASSFGLALQETQYF
CDR3 DNA: TGCGCCAGCAGCTTCGGACTAGCGCTACAAGAGACCCAGTACTTC
V gene: TRBV5-1
CDR3 length: 15
clone size: few
D gene: TRBD2
J gene: TRBJ2-5

CDR3 protein: CSAIHWRNYNEQFF
CDR3 DNA: TGCAGTGCTATCCACTGGCGGAACTACAATGAGCAGTTCTTC
V gene: TRBV20-1
CDR3 length: 14
clone size: many
D gene: NA
J gene: TRBJ2-1

CDR3 protein: CASSFTGYAEQYF
CDR3 DNA: TGTGCCAGCAGTTTTACAGGGTATGCCGAGCAGTACTTC
V gene: TRBV27
CDR3 length: 13
clone size: NA
D gene: NA
J gene: TRBJ2-7

CDR3 protein: CASSPGHNYEQYF
CDR3 DNA: TGTGCCAGCAGTCCGGGACACAACTACGAGCAGTACTTC
V gene: TRBV12-3/TRBV12-4
CDR3 length: 13
clone size: many
D gene: NA
J gene: TRBJ2-7

CDR3 protein: CASSYRELQQFF
CDR3 DNA: TGTGCCAGCAGTTACCGCGAGCTCCAGCAGTTCTTC
V gene: TRBV6-2/TRBV6-3
CDR3 length: 12
clone size: NA
D gene: NA
J gene: TRBJ2-1

CDR3 protein: CASSFLDRPSYEQYF
CDR3 DNA: TGTGCCAGCAGTTTCTTGGACAGGCCCTCCTACGAGCAGTACTTC
V gene: TRBV27
CDR3 length: 15
clone size: few
D gene: TRBD1
J gene: TRBJ2-7

CDR3 protein: CASSPGLAAGELFF
CDR3 DNA: TGTGCCAGCAGCCCGGGACTAGCGGCCGGGGAGCTGTTTTTT
V gene: TRBV7-3
CDR3 length: 14
clone size: few
D gene: TRBD2
J gene: TRBJ2-2

CDR3 protein: CASSTGGQPQHF
CDR3 DNA: TGTGCCAGCAGTACAGGGGGCCAGCCCCAGCATTTT
V gene: TRBV28
CDR3 length: 12
clone size: many
D gene: TRBD1
J gene: TRBJ1-5

CDR3 protein: CASRREFGGELFF
CDR3 DNA: TGTGCCAGCAGGAGGGAGTTTGGTGGGGAGCTGTTTTTT
V gene: TRBV2
CDR3 length: 13
clone size: NA
D gene: NA
J gene: TRBJ2-2

CDR3 protein: CASSRPTSGGSSYNEQFF
CDR3 DNA: TGTGCCAGCAGCCGCCCGACTAGCGGGGGGAGCTCCTACAATGAGCAGTTCTTC
V gene: TRBV7-8
CDR3 length: 18
clone size: many
D gene: TRBD2
J gene: TRBJ2-1

CDR3 protein: CAQGQGGEQYF
CDR3 DNA: TGTGCCCAAGGACAGGGAGGTGAGCAGTACTTC
V gene: TRBV30
CDR3 length: 11
clone size: many
D gene: TRBD1
J gene: TRBJ2-7

CDR3 protein: CASSPGQGSNTEAFF
CDR3 DNA: TGTGCCAGCAGCCCGGGACAGGGGTCGAACACTGAAGCTTTCTTT
V gene: TRBV3-1
CDR3 length: 15
clone size: many
D gene: TRBD1
J gene: TRBJ1-1

CDR3 protein: CASSVERDRYNEQFF
CDR3 DNA: TGTGCCAGCAGCGTAGAGCGGGATCGGTACAATGAGCAGTTCTTC
V gene: TRBV9
CDR3 length: 15
clone size: many
D gene: TRBD2
J gene: TRBJ2-1

CDR3 protein: CASSRTNRGLTGELFF
CDR3 DNA: TGTGCCAGCAGCCGAACCAACAGGGGCCTCACCGGGGAGCTGTTTTTT
V gene: TRBV3-1
CDR3 length: 16
clone size: many
D gene: TRBD1
J gene: TRBJ2-2

CDR3 protein: CASSASGTGSDEQYF
CDR3 DNA: TGTGCCAGCAGCGCCTCCGGGACAGGGTCGGACGAGCAGTACTTC
V gene: TRBV9
CDR3 length: 15
clone size: NA
D gene: TRBD1
J gene: TRBJ2-7

CDR3 protein: CASSEQGAGGKKGTEAFF
CDR3 DNA: TGTGCCAGCAGTGAACAGGGGGCAGGGGGGAAAAAGGGCACTGAAGCTTTCTTT
V gene: TRBV2
CDR3 length: 18
clone size: many
D gene: TRBD1
J gene: TRBJ1-1

CDR3 protein: CASSPGTGTETQYF
CDR3 DNA: TGTGCCAGTAGTCCGGGGACGGGTACAGAGACCCAGTACTTC
V gene: TRBV19
CDR3 length: 14
clone size: once
D gene: NA
J gene: TRBJ2-5

CDR3 protein: CASSPGPQTSLRQPQHF
CDR3 DNA: TGTGCCAGCAGCCCCGGACCCCAGACCTCTCTTCGACAGCCCCAGCATTTT
V gene: TRBV7-8
CDR3 length: 17
clone size: NA
D gene: NA
J gene: TRBJ1-5

CDR3 protein: CASSLGTVSSGNTIYF
CDR3 DNA: TGCGCCAGCAGCTTGGGGACCGTGAGCTCTGGAAACACCATATATTTT
V gene: TRBV5-1
CDR3 length: 16
clone size: few
D gene: NA
J gene: TRBJ1-3

CDR3 protein: CASSLDLLGQGGTNEKLFF
CDR3 DNA: TGTGCCAGCAGCTTAGACCTACTTGGGCAGGGAGGAACTAATGAAAAACTGTTTTTT
V gene: TRBV7-6
CDR3 length: 19
clone size: few
D gene: NA
J gene: TRBJ1-4

CDR3 protein: CASSLGQTSGSSVDTQYF
CDR3 DNA: TGTGCCAGCAGCTTAGGACAAACTAGCGGGAGTTCGGTAGATACGCAGTATTTT
V gene: TRBV7-9
CDR3 length: 18
clone size: NA
D gene: TRBD2
J gene: TRBJ2-3

CDR3 protein: CASSTAGTSATPWKDTQYF
CDR3 DNA: TGCGCCAGCAGCACAGCCGGGACTAGCGCTACTCCCTGGAAAGATACGCAGTATTTT
V gene: TRBV5-1
CDR3 length: 19
clone size: many
D gene: TRBD2
J gene: TRBJ2-3

CDR3 protein: CATLSSTYYGYTF
CDR3 DNA: TGTGCCACCTTGAGTAGTACCTACTATGGCTACACCTTC
V gene: TRBV24-1
CDR3 length: 13
clone size: few
D gene: NA
J gene: TRBJ1-2

CDR3 protein: CASSQDRGVSYNEQFF
CDR3 DNA: TGTGCCAGCAGCCAAGATAGGGGGGTTTCCTACAATGAGCAGTTCTTC
V gene: TRBV3-1
CDR3 length: 16
clone size: many
D gene: NA
J gene: TRBJ2-1

CDR3 protein: CAYGMMTRGSPLHF
CDR3 DNA: TGTGCCTACGGAATGATGACCAGGGGATCACCCCTCCACTTT
V gene: TRBV30
CDR3 length: 14
clone size: many
D gene: NA
J gene: TRBJ1-6

CDR3 protein: CAWIPGLAGAATQYF
CDR3 DNA: TGTGCCTGGATTCCGGGACTAGCGGGAGCGGCGACCCAGTACTTC
V gene: TRBV30
CDR3 length: 15
clone size: few
D gene: TRBD2
J gene: TRBJ2-5

CDR3 protein: CASSFSGRKAYEQYF
CDR3 DNA: TGTGCCAGCAGTTTTTCGGGACGCAAGGCCTACGAGCAGTACTTC
V gene: TRBV28
CDR3 length: 15
clone size: NA
D gene: NA
J gene: TRBJ2-7

CDR3 protein: CASSTGPLGGTDTQYF
CDR3 DNA: TGTGCCAGCAGTACCGGGCCCTTGGGAGGCACAGATACGCAGTATTTT
V gene: TRBV6-1
CDR3 length: 16
clone size: NA
D gene: NA
J gene: TRBJ2-3

CDR3 protein: CASKGGRAYNEQFF
CDR3 DNA: TGTGCCAGCAAAGGAGGACGCGCCTACAATGAGCAGTTCTTC
V gene: TRBV6-1
CDR3 length: 14
clone size: NA
D gene: NA
J gene: TRBJ2-1

CDR3 protein: CASSLAGSGSGYEQYF
CDR3 DNA: TGTGCCAGCAGCTTGGCGGGAAGCGGGAGTGGGTACGAGCAGTACTTC
V gene: TRBV5-6
CDR3 length: 16
clone size: few
D gene: TRBD2
J gene: TRBJ2-7